The entry below gives a single T cell receptor beta chain sequence along with its context. Its target is not known. The sample is drawn from a study of cytomegalovirus exposure and HLA in healthy donors. Overall study findings and caveats: Analyzed later, most CMV-associated TCR beta chains appeared HLA-restricted. V- and J-gene trimming in TCR beta was tied to a missense DCLRE1C variant by an analysis performed later.

This CDR3 region has 14 residues. Germline CDR1 is LNHDA and CDR2 is SQIVND (reference sequence). V dropped 5 bases and J dropped 4; count of bases not matched to a gene: 5. Unrecorded immune exposures were likely, despite nominal health at sampling. Primers for the PCR totalled 60 Vbeta and 13 Jbeta. Sequencing was performed with immunoSEQ multiplex PCR; in TCRdb, only in-frame clones are kept and a portion is missing. The table has some 210,000 clones, 70% to 85% seen once; the top ten hold 3.8%. The chain combines TRBV19 with TRBJ1-2; 9 nucleotides line up with TRBD1. This TCR was recovered from a male donor in good health and CMV-seronegative. The sequencing sample was made of PBMCs. CDR3 coding DNA: TGTGCCAGTAGTGCGGGACAGGGCGGCTATGGCTACACCTTC. Translating gives CASSAGQGGYGYTF.